This T cell receptor (beta chain) derives from a study of shared clonotypes between healthy human individuals (dated by TCRdb to about 2020). Background for the entire study: The cohort comprised a couple of women and a few men aged 18 to 49 years. Per donor, three plates each were used for CD4 naive and CD4 memory, two for CD8 naive, and one for CD8 memory. Blood TCR repertoires of about 5 healthy adults were deeply sequenced to estimate repertoire size and the extent of clonotype sharing between individuals. To increase sequencing depth and limit assay-specific biases, different laboratories used diverse techniques to prepare libraries and sequence TCR repertoires. Per donor, leukapheresis produced somewhere between about 0.9 and 9 billion PBMCs.

Using the deep immunoSEQ assay, TCR CDR3 regions were amplified from genomic DNA by multiplex PCR. Genomic DNA extracted from each cell subset was distributed evenly over all wells of several immunoSEQ 96-well plates, and each plate served as one replicate. For sorted subsets, each replicate PCR was loaded with 200 ng genomic DNA, equivalent to about 30,000 T cell genomes. Purified libraries were quantified with a Qubit 3.0 fluorometer, sized on a Bioanalyzer 2100, and re-quantified with the KAPA Library Quantification kit. A separate single-read 150-cycle Illumina NextSeq 550 flow cell was used to sequence each immunoSEQ 96-well plate. Regarding the original processing steps: Because only junctional sequences without quality scores were contained in the immunoSEQ output, filtering matching that applied to full-length reads could not be performed. To assign V/J genes and CDR3, sequences were annotated against IMGT germline references using PyIR, a Python wrapper for IgBLAST v1.9. Reads were filtered out if the reads had weak V/J assignments (E-value above 1e-6), no CDR3, stop codons, out-of-frame junctions, or ambiguous translated residues. V3J clonotypes were defined as sequences sharing an identical inferred V gene, J gene, and CDR3 amino acid sequence. Percentage overlap between repertoires was computed as shared unique clonotypes divided by the size of the smaller repertoire. Richness of each repertoire was evaluated using RTK rarefaction, the Chao1 estimator, and Recon v2.1 estimates of unobserved clonotypes. Generation probabilities were computed with OLGA for all TCRbeta clonotypes obtained by the gDNA method from several donors. This immuneACCESS table, as held by TCRdb, lists in-frame sequences with V and J called but not all clones. Of the missing ones, under half trace to an unresolved V gene in checked studies; the others have no known cause. V and J calls plus clone size are reproduced from that table; the DNA served to infer D and trimming. The sample includes millions of clones, with 85% to 95% observed a single time. The ten largest clones take up 0.13% of the sample.

The junction shows trimming of 4 bases on V and 5 bases on J, plus 9 bases between the germline ends. Including the terminal cysteine and phenylalanine, the CDR3 comprises 13 residues. CDR3 DNA only is kept here, 39 bases in frame from base 1. The germline V gene gives CDR1 as SGHRS and CDR2 as YFSETQ. Study-wide conclusions, independent of this receptor: Estimated clonotype richness was generally larger for naive than for memory subsets. Rarefaction of sorted-subset datasets indicated incomplete sequencing despite the large sequencing depth. Across a handful of donors, about 5% of naive CD4, 3.5% of naive CD8, under 2.5% of memory CD4, and 0.4% to 0.45% of memory CD8 clonotypes were shared. Compared with non-shared clonotypes, clonotypes shared by all four sorted-subset donors had higher generation probabilities. Based on pairwise subsampling, the degree of clonotype sharing among donors was expected to be affected by sequencing depth. Sampling was restricted to blood, and TCR repertoires in tissues likely differ from the TCR repertoires found in blood. Because the study included only a small number of donors, the genetic and exposure-history diversity represented was limited.

The donors were healthy, HIV-negative adults with no recently reported acute infections or vaccinations. Every donor was a Caucasian adult residing in Nashville, Tennessee, USA. Magnetic negative selection was used to enrich CD4+ T cells, after which naive cells were positively selected on CD45RA and the negative fraction became the memory subset. After blood collection by leukapheresis, PBMCs were isolated using Ficoll-Histopaque density gradient centrifugation and then cryopreserved in the vapor phase of liquid nitrogen. Analytical flow cytometry was used to check the purity and quantity of every magnetically sorted T cell population. Genomic DNA was isolated from every sorted fraction and measured by UV absorbance on a Nanodrop 2000c. As concerns this clone: The antigen it binds to is not known. Per-nucleotide qualities are absent, and no much larger clonotype sits a single base away. Other DNA sequences in this sample translate to the same CDR3.

This TCR was recovered from a man between 18 and 35 years old in good health. Recombination joined TRBV5-1 with TRBJ2-2, with the D gene call left open. Material for sequencing was naive CD4+ T cells sorted from blood. What the cell subset or site label conveys for this sample: CD45RA+ positively selected. Read as DNA, the sequence is TGCGCCAGCAGCCTGGGCTCAACCGGGGAGCTGTTTTTT. Its translation is CASSLGSTGELFF.